This entry describes one TCR beta chain. Produced via immunoSEQ multiplex PCR; TCRdb's table is partial and in-frame only. This table has about 59,000 clones, 90% to 95% appearing once. These data belong to a study of OX40 agonist ivuxolimab in advanced cancers. From germline, CDR1 is LGHNA and CDR2 YSLEER. V was cut by 3 bases and J by 4 bases, with 12 bases left in between. The CDR3 sequence is 14 residues long. The receptor's source is an adult with an advanced solid tumor such as melanoma, head and neck, liver or kidney cancer. This chain links TRBV4-3 with TRBJ2-5, with D maybe TRBD1 (5 bases). The sequenced sample was CD4+ or CD8+ T cells sorted from blood, obtained in a trial of the OX40 agonist ivuxolimab. CDR3 in amino acids: CASSQGLGLETQYF. CDR3 sequence (DNA): TGCGCCAGCAGCCAGGGCCTGGGGCTAGAGACCCAGTACTTC.